The 15 T cell receptor beta chains reported below all come from one sample, sequenced in a study of shared clonotypes between healthy human individuals. The protocol was immunoSEQ multiplex PCR, while the TCRdb copy is restricted to in-frame clones and leaves out a portion. The sample carries 2 million to 2.5 million clones, 85% to 95% recorded once. The specimen sequenced was naive CD4+ T cells from PBMCs. The subset: CD45RA+ positively selected. Source of these receptors: a man younger than 30 in good health. Some clones in this sample may be carry-over from other donors' samples.

A note on this clone: The sample holds other DNA sequences that translate to the same CDR3. Written as DNA, the CDR3 is TGTGCCAGCAGTTACTCCCCGGATCAGCCCCAGCATTTT. Translated, it gives CASSYSPDQPQHF. The chain is built from TRBV6-5 and TRBJ1-5; no clear D. The CDR3 spans 13 residues. Trimming cost V 0 bases and J 5 bases, with 5 bases left between them. Germline assignment: CDR1 MNHEY and CDR2 SVGAGI.

The chain employs TRBV6-6 and TRBJ2-5; the D is unclear. CDR3 length equals 12 residues. Trimming removed 5 bases at V and 5 bases at J, with 9 bases between. From germline, CDR1 is MNHNY and CDR2 SVGAGI (reference sequence). CDR3 in DNA: TGTGCCAGCAGTGATCCCGCGGAGACCCAGTACTTC. Protein sequence: CASSDPAETQYF.

The J gene is TRBJ2-2, the V gene TRBV10-3; a weak D match, TRBD2 (5 bases). The V and J ends lost 6 bases and 2 bases respectively, with 10 bases between them. This CDR3 comprises 14 residues. Germline V lookup: CDR1 ENHRY, CDR2 SYGVKD. CDR3 in DNA: TGTGCCATCAGCTTCAGCGGAAACACCGGGGAGCTGTTTTTT. Its protein is CAISFSGNTGELFF.

The V gene is TRBV29-1, the J gene TRBJ1-2, with TRBD1 matching over 11 bases. CDR1 is SQVTM and CDR2 is ANQGSEA in the germline V gene. The CDR3 totals 15 residues. V trimming: 7 bases; J trimming: 7 bases; junction bases outside the gene matches: 14. The DNA for the CDR3 is TGCAGCGGCTTTTCTCCGGACAGGGGGCGTAGTGGCTACACCTTC. Its protein product is CSGFSPDRGRSGYTF.

This clone was counted once. The chain carries TRBV28 and TRBJ1-2; D uncertain. The CDR3 spans 13 residues. CDR1 and CDR2 (germline): MDHEN, SYDVKM. V was shortened by 7 bases and J by 2 bases, with 11 bases between the two germline ends. CDR3 nucleotide sequence: TGTGCCAGCATCCTACCAGGAAACTATGGCTACACCTTC. It is translated as CASILPGNYGYTF.

This chain links TRBV18 with TRBJ2-1; a possible D gene is TRBD2 (5 bases). Looked up from germline, CDR1 is KGHSH and CDR2 is LQKENI. This CDR3 contains 14 residues. Trimming stripped 3 bases from V and 8 bases from J, with 14 bases between. The CDR3 DNA follows: TGTGCCAGCTCACCTAGCGTGGGTGGGGATGAGCAGTTCTTC. Translating it yields CASSPSVGGDEQFF. The entire variable domain, with the rest obtained from reference TRBV18 and TRBJ2-1, is as follows: NAGVMQNPRHLVRRRGQEARLRCSPMKGHSHVYWYRQLPEEGLKFMVYLQKENIIDESGMPKERFSAEFPKEGPSILRIQQVVRGDSAAYFCASSPSVGGDEQFFGPGTRLTVL.

The rearrangement uses TRBV25-1 and TRBJ1-4; TRBD1 might be the D (5 bases). Trimming pared 2 bases from V and 5 bases from J, leaving 9 bases between. Germline CDR1 MGHDK, CDR2 SYGVNS. The CDR3 length is 14 residues. The CDR3 sequence is CASSEGGGNEKLFF. CDR3 nucleotide sequence: TGTGCCAGCAGTGAAGGGGGGGGGAATGAAAAACTGTTTTTT.

The rearrangement links TRBV11-2 to TRBJ2-7; D possibly uses TRBD1 or TRBD2 (5 bases each). Per germline, CDR1 SGHAT and CDR2 FQNNGV. V lost 4 bases and J 6 bases, leaving 16 bases between the germline ends. The CDR3 totals 14 residues. The CDR3 bases are TGTGCCAGCAGCTCCGGTTGGGGGTCCCTCGAGCAGTACTTC. It codes for CASSSGWGSLEQYF.

This chain links TRBV18 with TRBJ1-2, with TRBD1 identical over 9 bases. CDR3 length: 14 residues. Trimming cost V 3 bases and J 6 bases; bases outside gene matches: 5. The germline CDR1 and CDR2 sequences are KGHSH and LQKENI. The CDR3 coding sequence is TGTGCCAGCTCACCGACAGGGGGTGAGGATGGCTACACCTTC. This translates into CASSPTGGEDGYTF.

CDR3 bases: TGTGCCATCAGCCGCAGGGGACAGGGGGCGGGAGATACGCAGTATTTT. Translation: CAISRRGQGAGDTQYF. The chain combines TRBV10-3 with TRBJ2-3, with TRBD1 matching 12 bases. The CDR3 runs to 16 residues. V shed 6 bases and J 5 bases; nucleotides not matched to a gene: 9. CDR1 ENHRY and CDR2 SYGVKD come from the germline V gene.

Comments on this clone: Additional DNA sequences in this sample encode the identical CDR3. The rearrangement links TRBV7-3 to TRBJ2-2; possibly TRBD2 for D (5 bases). Per the germline V gene, CDR1 is SGHTA and CDR2 is FQGTGA. V lost 5 bases, J lost 6 bases, and 7 bases lay in between. CDR3 length: 12 residues. CDR3 amino acids: CASSPRAGELFF. The CDR3 nucleotides read TGTGCCAGCAGCCCGAGGGCCGGGGAGCTGTTTTTT.

V gene TRBV25-1 combines with J gene TRBJ2-3; D gene uncertain. This CDR3 comprises 16 residues. Looked up from germline, CDR1 is MGHDK and CDR2 is SYGVNS. V was shortened by 1 base and J by 1 base, with 12 bases between the two germline ends. CDR3 bases: TGTGCCAGCAGTGAATGGTTAGCAGGAGGCACAGATACGCAGTATTTT. Protein: CASSEWLAGGTDTQYF.

The chain carries TRBV7-3 and TRBJ1-1; 8 bases match TRBD1. The V segment lost 6 bases and the J segment 0 bases; nucleotides outside the gene matches: 9. Germline loops: CDR1 SGHTA, CDR2 FQGTGA. The CDR3 is 16 residues long. The CDR3 here is CASRANPGQVNTEAFF. The CDR3, as DNA: TGTGCCAGCAGAGCGAATCCGGGACAGGTGAACACTGAAGCTTTCTTT.

The gene calls are TRBV2 and TRBJ1-4; no reliable D call. The CDR3 spans 12 residues. Trimming removed 11 bases at V and 2 bases at J, with 9 bases between. Germline V CDR1 and CDR2: SNHLY, FYNNEI. In DNA, the CDR3 is TGTGCCCACGGGGAGACTAATGAAAAACTGTTTTTT. It specifies CAHGETNEKLFF.

The CDR3 spells CASSFGASMNTEAFF. The CDR3 region has the DNA TGCGCCAGCAGCTTTGGTGCCAGCATGAACACTGAAGCTTTCTTT. The chain employs TRBV5-1 and TRBJ1-1, with D unclear. The CDR3 covers 15 residues. The germline V gene encodes CDR1 SGHRS and CDR2 YFSETQ. Trimming shortened V by 2 bases and J by 0 bases, and 11 bases separated the two germline ends.